These 32 T cell receptor beta chains were all obtained from the same sample, sequenced in a study of blood T cells in healthy people across ages. Alongside a J-beta primer mix, a sample-barcoded 5' primer served in a second PCR lasting about 7 to 11 cycles. TCRdb used MiXCR to reprocess the 5' RACE reads, holding one entry per CDR3 protein. Of some 1 million distinct CDR3 sequences in the sample, under 45% were seen once. Material for sequencing was blood. These receptors were obtained from a woman in her sixties in good health.

The chain couples TRBV20-1 to TRBJ1-2; D may be TRBD1 (6 bases). The CDR3 totals 14 residues. V was trimmed by 5 bases and J by 7 bases, leaving 20 bases between them. Germline CDR1 DFQATT, CDR2 SNEGSKA (reference sequence). In DNA form, the CDR3 reads TGCAGTGCTCCGCCCGCGGGGGGCAGGGGTGGCTACACCTTC. Translation: CSAPPAGGRGGYTF.

The CDR3 sequence is CASSLLKGSYEQYF. As DNA, the CDR3 is TGTGCCAGCAGTTTACTAAAAGGGAGCTACGAGCAGTACTTC. The chain has TRBV27 and TRBJ2-7; a possible D gene is TRBD2 (5 bases). CDR3 length equals 14 residues. Trimming shortened V by 2 bases and J by 3 bases, and 11 bases separated the two germline ends. Per the germline V gene, CDR1 is MNHEY and CDR2 is SMNVEV (reference sequence).

The chain carries TRBV3-1 and TRBJ2-3; 13 bases align to TRBD2. This CDR3 contains 20 residues. The V and J ends lost 4 bases and 0 bases, in that order; junction bases with no gene match: 13. Germline lookup yields CDR1 LGHDT and CDR2 YNNKEL (reference sequence). In nucleotides, the CDR3 is TGTGCCAGCAGCCCCGAACCTGGGACTAGCGGGATTACTAGCACAGATACGCAGTATTTT. Amino acids: CASSPEPGTSGITSTDTQYF.

This chain uses TRBV30 with TRBJ2-3, with D tentatively TRBD1 or TRBD2 (5 bases each). Germline CDR1 reads GTSNPN; CDR2 reads SVGIG (reference sequence). V was pared by 8 bases and J by 1 base, with 19 bases between. CDR3 length: 15 residues. This chain's CDR3 is CATGGRGFGTDTQYF. CDR3 nucleotide sequence: TGTGCCACTGGGGGTAGAGGTTTTGGCACAGATACGCAGTATTTT.

This clonotype turned up a few times. The chain couples TRBV14 to TRBJ2-6, with D maybe TRBD1 (6 bases). The CDR3 consists of 18 residues. CDR1 is SGHDN, CDR2 FVKESK, per germline. Trimming shortened V by 4 bases and J by 0 bases, and 16 bases separated the two germline ends. The CDR3: CASSPRTVLGSGANVLTF. The CDR3 bases are TGTGCCAGCAGCCCGAGGACAGTCCTTGGCTCTGGGGCCAACGTCCTGACTTTC.

The V call is TRBV7-9, the J call TRBJ1-2; the match to TRBD1 covers 7 bases. CDR1 is SEHNR and CDR2 is FQNEAQ in the germline V gene (reference sequence). V shed 2 bases and J 6 bases; nucleotides not matched to a gene: 15. The CDR3 has 17 amino acids. The CDR3 here is CASSLSGSGGFSDGYTF. The CDR3, as DNA: TGTGCCAGCAGCTTATCAGGGTCAGGGGGATTTAGCGATGGCTACACCTTC. The full variable domain, in which reference TRBV7-9 and TRBJ1-2 provide the parts outside the CDR3, is DTGVSQNPRHKITKRGQNVTFRCDPISEHNRLYWYRQTLGQGPEFLTYFQNEAQLEKSRLLSDRFSAERPKGSFSTLEIQRTEQGDSAMYLCASSLSGSGGFSDGYTFGSGTRLTVV.

This clonotype was found a few times. The chain recombines TRBV6-6 with TRBJ2-1; maybe TRBD2 (5 bases). Germline V CDR1 and CDR2: MNHNY, SVGAGI (reference sequence). V was clipped by 2 bases and J by 6 bases, with 11 bases between them. The CDR3 spans 14 residues. The CDR3 coding sequence is TGTGCCAGCAGTTACGAAGCGGCTCGCAATGAGCAGTTCTTC. It is translated as CASSYEAARNEQFF.

The gene calls are TRBV29-1 and TRBJ1-1; the match to TRBD1 covers 10 bases. Germline trimming cut 7 bases from V and 4 bases from J; bases unmatched to any gene: 6. This CDR3 has 13 amino acids. Germline loops: CDR1 SQVTM, CDR2 ANQGSEA. Written as DNA, the CDR3 is TGCAGCGCATGGACAGGGGGTGTCACTGAAGCTTTCTTT. Translation: CSAWTGGVTEAFF.

The sample holds a few counts of this clonotype. The V and J genes are TRBV5-1 and TRBJ1-2; no definite D call. CDR3 length: 12 residues. V lost 0 bases to trimming and J lost 7 bases, with 7 bases between them. Looked up from germline, CDR1 is SGHRS and CDR2 is YFSETQ. CDR3 protein: CASSLAGIGYTF. The CDR3 DNA sequence: TGCGCCAGCAGCTTGGCTGGGATTGGCTACACCTTC.

This clonotype has a single count. The genes are TRBV5-1 and TRBJ2-1; possible D gene TRBD2, 5 bases. Trimming took 0 bases from V and 9 from J, leaving 13 bases between them. CDR3 size: 14 residues. Germline-derived CDR1 and CDR2 are SGHRS and YFSETQ. The CDR3 protein is CASSLVLGSGEQFF. The CDR3 nucleotides are TGCGCCAGCAGCTTGGTACTAGGATCGGGTGAGCAGTTCTTC.

The rearrangement joins TRBV28 to TRBJ2-7; 9 bases map to TRBD1. CDR3 length: 14 residues. With 1 base clipped from V and 7 bases from J, the junction kept 5 bases outside the gene matches. Germline CDR1 MDHEN, CDR2 SYDVKM. The CDR3 protein is CASSLLQGAGEQYF. The CDR3 DNA is TGTGCCAGCAGTTTATTACAGGGGGCAGGGGAGCAGTACTTC.

This clonotype was detected a few times. The J gene is TRBJ2-7, the V gene TRBV20-1; the match to TRBD2 covers 7 bases. The CDR3 runs 14 residues. Germline V CDR1 and CDR2: DFQATT, SNEGSKA (reference sequence). V was pared by 0 bases and J by 4 bases, with 6 bases of the junction left unmatched. In DNA form, the CDR3 reads TGCAGTGCTAGAGAGAGCGGGATCAAGTACGAGCAGTACTTC. Translating it yields CSARESGIKYEQYF.

The V and J genes are TRBV7-3 and TRBJ2-2; TRBD2 matches at 8 bases. The germline V gene has CDR1 SGHTA and CDR2 FQGTGA. The V and J ends lost 5 bases and 2 bases, in that order; junction bases with no gene match: 13. The CDR3 has 18 amino acids. This CDR3 reads CASSQRSSGLLNTGELFF. The CDR3 region has the DNA TGTGCCAGCAGCCAAAGGTCTAGCGGGCTTCTTAACACCGGGGAGCTGTTTTTT.

The chain joins TRBV12-3 or TRBV12-4 to TRBJ1-1, with 10 positions matching TRBD1. V dropped 5 bases and J dropped 8; count of bases not matched to a gene: 11. This CDR3 region has 15 residues. The CDR3 is CASSPWTGGSGEAFF. DNA for the CDR3: TGTGCCAGCAGTCCTTGGACAGGGGGGTCCGGGGAAGCTTTCTTT.

This rearrangement joins TRBV7-6 to TRBJ2-1, with 12 positions matching TRBD2. The end of the DNA aligns better with TRBJ2-7, so the J call may be wrong. This CDR3 has 15 amino acids. Germline V gene sequence: CDR1 SGHVS, CDR2 FNYEAQ. CDR3 protein: CASNSATSGRNEQYF. DNA for the CDR3: TGTGCCAGCAATTCTGCAACTAGCGGGAGGAATGAGCAGTACTTC.

The genes are TRBV12-3 or TRBV12-4 and TRBJ2-5; TRBD1 matches 8 bases. Trimming removed 3 bases from V and 11 bases from J; junction bases left unmatched: 8. The CDR3 is made up of 13 amino acids. CDR3 protein: CASSFTQGAVQYF. The CDR3 coding sequence is TGTGCCAGCAGTTTCACGCAGGGGGCTGTGCAGTACTTC.

The chain employs TRBV29-1 and TRBJ1-1; D is uncertain. CDR1 and CDR2 from the germline V gene are SQVTM and ANQGSEA. The V and J ends lost 7 bases and 2 bases respectively, with 5 bases between them. The CDR3 runs to 10 residues. Here the CDR3 reads CSGLNTEAFF. As DNA, the CDR3 is TGCAGCGGACTTAACACTGAAGCTTTCTTT. Combining the CDR3 with reference TRBV29-1 and TRBJ1-1 gives the whole variable domain SAVISQKPSRDICQRGTSLTIQCQVDSQVTMMFWYRQQPGQSLTLIATANQGSEATYESGFVIDKFPISRPNLTFSTLTVSNMSPEDSSIYLCSGLNTEAFFGQGTRLTVV.

The chain has TRBV6-2 or TRBV6-3 and TRBJ2-1; 8 bases fit TRBD2. The V gene's germline CDR1 is MNHEY and CDR2 SVGEGT. This CDR3 comprises 15 residues. Trimming took 5 bases from V and 8 from J; bases not matched to a gene: 11. The CDR3 DNA reads TGTGCCAGCAGTATCCAGCGGGAGATGATAGATGAGCAGTTCTTC. Its translation is CASSIQREMIDEQFF.

The chain recombines TRBV27 with TRBJ2-1, with 8 bases lining up with TRBD1. From germline, CDR1 is MNHEY and CDR2 SMNVEV (reference sequence). V was pared by 1 base and J by 13 bases, with 12 bases of the junction left unmatched. This CDR3 is built from 15 residues. CDR3 sequence (DNA): TGTGCCAGCAGTTTATATCAGGGGGCCGGGGAGACCCAGTTCTTC. Amino acid sequence: CASSLYQGAGETQFF.

The V and J genes are TRBV7-9 and TRBJ1-1; no clear D gene. Per the germline V gene, CDR1 is SEHNR and CDR2 is FQNEAQ (reference sequence). V was pared by 5 bases and J by 0 bases, with 10 bases between. The CDR3 covers 14 residues. In DNA, the CDR3 is TGTGCCAGCAGCCCCACGGGGATGAACACTGAAGCTTTCTTT. Encoded protein: CASSPTGMNTEAFF.

Only a few counts were recorded for this clonotype. V is TRBV20-1 and J is TRBJ2-1, with D possibly being TRBD2 (5 bases). The germline V gene has CDR1 DFQATT and CDR2 SNEGSKA (reference sequence). The V and J ends lost 8 bases and 7 bases respectively, with 24 bases between them. The CDR3 is 15 residues long. In DNA, the CDR3 is TGCAGTTCCGACTTGGGGTACGAGGGTAGGAATGAGCAGTTCTTC. Protein sequence: CSSDLGYEGRNEQFF.

The chain uses TRBV30 and TRBJ2-1; 7 bases are shared with TRBD1. Germline CDR1 GTSNPN, CDR2 SVGIG (reference sequence). This CDR3 is built from 15 residues. V shed 1 base and J 4 bases; nucleotides not matched to a gene: 7. The CDR3 bases are TGTGCCTGGAGTGCTACCGGGACAGAATACAATGAGCAGTTCTTC. Amino acids: CAWSATGTEYNEQFF.

As concerns this clonotype: At one boundary the junction diverges from the germline segment, which might be a read error. The chain uses TRBV9 and TRBJ2-1; TRBD2 matches 14 bases. Germline lookup yields CDR1 SGDLS and CDR2 YYNGEE. This CDR3 comprises 15 residues. CDR3 DNA: TGTACCAGCAGCGTCACGGGACTAGCGGGAGATGAGCAGTTCTTC. As protein: CTSSVTGLAGDEQFF.

At least ten counts were recorded for this clonotype. This chain links TRBV29-1 with TRBJ2-7; 9 bases agree with TRBD1. CDR1 and CDR2 (germline): SQVTM, ANQGSEA. With 0 bases clipped from V and 5 bases from J, the junction kept 8 bases outside the gene matches. CDR3 length: 15 amino acids. The CDR3 sequence is CSVEDRQGVKHEQYF. The CDR3 DNA follows: TGCAGCGTTGAAGACCGACAGGGGGTCAAACACGAGCAGTACTTC.

This clonotype has a single count. The junction shows a germline mismatch at one end, possibly a read error. This chain uses TRBV4-2 with TRBJ2-4, with D possibly TRBD2 on 6 matching bases. CDR1 is LGHNA and CDR2 is YNFKEQ in the germline V gene. CDR3 length equals 17 residues. The CDR3 DNA is TGTGCCAGCAGCCAGGAATTGGAGGGGCTAGCCAAAAACGTTCAGTACTTC. Translating gives CASSQELEGLAKNVQYF.

This clonotype has only a few counts. The chain carries TRBV2 and TRBJ2-3, with no clear D. Looked up from germline, CDR1 is SNHLY and CDR2 is FYNNEI. Between the trimmed V and J ends, which lost 3 bases and 2 bases, there was a span of 6 bases. This CDR3 is built from 13 residues. CDR3 in amino acids: CASSDGTTDTQYF. The CDR3 DNA follows: TGTGCCAGCAGTGACGGCACCACAGATACGCAGTATTTT.

The rearrangement links TRBV11-2 to TRBJ2-5; 7 nucleotides match TRBD1. CDR1 and CDR2 (germline): SGHAT, FQNNGV. The CDR3 sequence is 14 residues long. The V gene end was trimmed by 0 bases and the J gene end by 5 bases; junction bases not matched to a gene: 3. CDR3 region: CASSLDRQGETQYF. As DNA, the CDR3 is TGTGCCAGCAGCTTAGATCGACAGGGCGAGACCCAGTACTTC.

The V and J genes are TRBV28 and TRBJ2-7; 7 bases are shared with TRBD2. The CDR3 has 15 residues. Trimming took 5 bases from V and 7 from J; bases not matched to a gene: 14. Per germline, CDR1 MDHEN and CDR2 SYDVKM. CDR3 bases: TGTGCCAGCAGTGCCCTTCCTGGCGGGAGAGAAGAGCAGTACTTC. Protein: CASSALPGGREEQYF.

The chain carries TRBV20-1 and TRBJ2-7; D gene ambiguous. The germline V gene has CDR1 DFQATT and CDR2 SNEGSKA (reference sequence). The CDR3 is 12 residues long. Trimming took 0 bases from V and 6 from J, leaving 9 bases between them. The CDR3 sequence is CSARDLMGEQYF. CDR3 nucleotide sequence: TGCAGTGCTAGAGATCTGATGGGCGAGCAGTACTTC.

The chain employs TRBV6-5 and TRBJ2-6; D is unresolved. CDR1 is MNHEY, CDR2 SVGAGI, per germline. The ends were cut back, 6 bases at V and 0 bases at J, with 9 bases in the middle. The CDR3 spans 15 residues. The CDR3 loop is CASSSSRSGANVLTF. For the CDR3, the DNA is TGTGCCAGCAGCTCCAGTCGCTCTGGGGCCAACGTCCTGACTTTC.

This chain links TRBV6-5 with TRBJ2-5; TRBD1 might be the D (6 bases). Looked up from germline, CDR1 is MNHEY and CDR2 is SVGAGI. The length of the CDR3 is 13 residues. Trimming left V 0 bases short and J 10 bases short, with 12 bases between. The CDR3 DNA reads as TGTGCCAGCAGTTACTCGGGGGCAGACCGCCAGTACTTC. Its translation: CASSYSGADRQYF.

V and J are TRBV5-5 and TRBJ2-5, with 13 bases identical to TRBD2. CDR1 SGHKS and CDR2 YYEKEE come from the germline V gene (reference sequence). The length of the CDR3 is 17 residues. The V gene end was trimmed by 2 bases and the J gene end by 2 bases; junction bases not matched to a gene: 6. The CDR3 spells CASSFRLAGGRQETQYF. CDR3 DNA sequence: TGTGCCAGCAGCTTCCGACTAGCGGGAGGCAGGCAAGAGACCCAGTACTTC.